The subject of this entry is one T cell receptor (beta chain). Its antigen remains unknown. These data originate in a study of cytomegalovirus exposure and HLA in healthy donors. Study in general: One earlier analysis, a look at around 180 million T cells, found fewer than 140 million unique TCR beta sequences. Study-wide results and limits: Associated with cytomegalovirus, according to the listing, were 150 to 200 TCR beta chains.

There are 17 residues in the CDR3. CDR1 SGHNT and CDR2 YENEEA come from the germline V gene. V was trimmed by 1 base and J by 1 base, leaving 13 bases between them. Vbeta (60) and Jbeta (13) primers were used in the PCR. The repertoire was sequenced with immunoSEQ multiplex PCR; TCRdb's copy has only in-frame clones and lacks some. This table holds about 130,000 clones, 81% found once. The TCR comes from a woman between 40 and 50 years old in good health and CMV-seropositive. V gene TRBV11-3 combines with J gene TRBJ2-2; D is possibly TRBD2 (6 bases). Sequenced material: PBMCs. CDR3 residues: CASSLGRGLENTGELFF. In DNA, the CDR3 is TGTGCCAGCAGCTTAGGACGGGGACTCGAGAACACCGGGGAGCTGTTTTTT.